This T cell receptor beta chain derives from a study of cytomegalovirus exposure and HLA in healthy donors. General study findings and limits: Solely CMV serostatus was available to characterize immune exposure.

Details on this clone: Its specificity is unknown.

The CDR3 contains 14 residues. J was trimmed by 4 bases and V by 8 bases; bases with no gene match: 3. Germline V lookup: CDR1 SNHLY, CDR2 FYNNEI. The PCR used 60 Vbeta and 13 Jbeta primers. Original processing notes: Around 80 million unique TCR beta chains, about 10 million of them shared, were counted by a later analysis. TCRdb keeps only in-frame clones here, not all; method: immunoSEQ multiplex PCR. The DNA gave D and trimming, while V, J and clone size come from that table. The sample consists of about 100,000 clones, around 80% of them appearing once. V usage is TRBV2 and J usage is TRBJ2-3; 13 bases are shared with TRBD2. The receptor comes from a woman aged 60-75 years in good health and CMV-seronegative. Sequencing was carried out using PBMCs. For the CDR3, the DNA is TGTGCCAGCCAGGGACTAGCGGGGCCAGATACGCAGTATTTT. Translation gives CASQGLAGPDTQYF.